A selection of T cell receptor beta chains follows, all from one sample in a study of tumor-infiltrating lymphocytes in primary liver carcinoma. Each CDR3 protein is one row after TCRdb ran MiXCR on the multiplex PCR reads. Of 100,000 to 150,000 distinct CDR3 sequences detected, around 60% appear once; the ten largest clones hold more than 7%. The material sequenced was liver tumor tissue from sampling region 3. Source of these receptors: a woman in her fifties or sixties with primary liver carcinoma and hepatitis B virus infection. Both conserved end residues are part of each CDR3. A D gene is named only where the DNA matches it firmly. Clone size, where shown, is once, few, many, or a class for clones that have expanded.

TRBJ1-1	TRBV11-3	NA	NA	CASSRSLAIEASF	TGTGCCAGCAGCCGTTCACTGGCTATTGAAGCTTCCTTT
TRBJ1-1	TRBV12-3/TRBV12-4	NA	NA	CASRGSGDTEAFF	TGTGCCAGTAGGGGATCCGGTGACACTGAAGCTTTCTTT
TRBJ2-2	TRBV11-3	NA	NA	CASSSYRVLAGKLFF	TGTGCCAGTAGCTCTTACAGGGTTTTAGCCGGGAAGCTGTTTTTT
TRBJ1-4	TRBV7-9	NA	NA	CASSHRPQAHGKLFF	TGTGCCAGCAGCCACCGACCCCAGGCCCATGGAAAACTGTTTTTT
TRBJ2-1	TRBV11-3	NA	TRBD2	CASNLGQGGRAGYNGQFF	TGTGCCAGCAACCTAGGTCAAGGCGGGAGGGCCGGCTACAATGGGCAGTTCTTC
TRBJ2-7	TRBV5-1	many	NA	CASSLRTTGGAYEQYF	TGCGCCAGCAGCTTGAGGACCACAGGGGGGGCCTACGAGCAGTACTTC
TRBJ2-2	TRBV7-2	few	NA	CASSRFIAYTGELFF	TGTGCCAGCAGCCGATTCATTGCTTACACCGGGGAGCTGTTTTTT
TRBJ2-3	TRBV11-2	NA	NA	CGSSLGGLTYTSDTQYF	TGTGGTAGCAGCTTAGGGGGACTAACGTACACGTCAGATACACAGTATTTT
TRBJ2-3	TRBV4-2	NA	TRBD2	CDSSQDWTSGSSGTDTQYF	TGTGACAGCAGCCAAGATTGGACTAGTGGGAGCTCGGGCACAGATACGCAGTATTTT
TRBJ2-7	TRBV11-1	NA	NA	CASSPIGRGAYEQYF	TGTGCCAGTAGCCCCATTGGCAGGGGTGCCTACGAGCAGTACTTC
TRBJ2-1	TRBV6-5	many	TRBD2	CASSYGREGRYEQFF	TGTGCCAGCAGTTACGGGCGGGAGGGCCGGTATGAGCAGTTCTTC
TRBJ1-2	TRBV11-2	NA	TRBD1	CASSLDPGTGYGYTF	TGTGCCAGCAGCTTAGATCCAGGGACAGGCTATGGCTACACCTTC
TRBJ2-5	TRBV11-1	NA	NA	CASSFVGETQNF	TGTGCCAGTAGCTTCGTGGGGGAGACCCAGAACTTC
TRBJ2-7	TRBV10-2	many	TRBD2	CASRVAGKREQYF	TGCGCCAGCAGAGTAGCGGGAAAGCGCGAGCAGTACTTC
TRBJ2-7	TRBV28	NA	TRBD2	CASSSRTSGFYEQYF	TGTGCCAGCAGTTCTAGGACTAGCGGGTTCTACGAGCAGTACTTC
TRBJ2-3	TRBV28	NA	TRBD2	CASSLSLGGSSTDTQYF	TGTGCCAGCAGTTTAAGTCTCGGCGGGAGTAGCACAGATACGCAGTATTTT
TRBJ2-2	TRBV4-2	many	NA	CASSARASATGELFF	TGTGCCAGCAGCGCTCGGGCTAGCGCCACCGGGGAGCTGTTTTTT
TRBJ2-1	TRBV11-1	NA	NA	CASSSDVLTGINNEQFF	TGTGCCAGCAGCTCCGACGTACTAACAGGAATTAACAATGAGCAGTTCTTC
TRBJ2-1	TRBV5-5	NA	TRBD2	CASGSGLAGAYNVQFF	TGTGCCAGCGGCTCCGGACTAGCGGGAGCTTACAATGTGCAGTTCTTC
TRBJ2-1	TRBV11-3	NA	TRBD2	CASSLGQGGRASSYNEQFF	TGTGCCAGCAGCTTAGGTCAAGGCGGGAGGGCTAGCTCCTACAATGAGCAGTTCTTC
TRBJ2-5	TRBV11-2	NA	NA	CANSIQGGETQYF	TGTGCCAACAGCATTCAGGGCGGAGAGACCCAGTACTTC
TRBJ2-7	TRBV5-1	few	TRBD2	CASSLALTGGSEQYF	TGCGCCAGCAGCTTGGCTCTAACGGGAGGTTCCGAGCAGTACTTC
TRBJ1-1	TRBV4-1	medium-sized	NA	CASSQDRRPLNTEAFF	TGCGCCAGCAGCCAAGATCGCAGGCCCCTGAACACTGAAGCTTTCTTT
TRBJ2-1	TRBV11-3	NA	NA	CASSSEGIDNEQFF	TGTGCCAGCAGCTCAGAAGGGATTGATAATGAGCAGTTCTTC
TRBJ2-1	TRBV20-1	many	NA	CSARDTRGGYNEQFF	TGCAGTGCTAGAGATACGAGGGGAGGCTACAATGAGCAGTTCTTC
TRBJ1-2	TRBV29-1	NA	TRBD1	CSVATGGAYSGYTF	TGTAGCGTCGCGACAGGGGGCGCATACTCTGGCTACACCTTC
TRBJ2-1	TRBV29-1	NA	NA	CNVGPRRRLASDEQFF	TGCAACGTTGGCCCCCGCCGGCGGCTAGCATCGGATGAGCAGTTCTTC
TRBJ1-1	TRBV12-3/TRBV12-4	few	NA	CTSSLVGGENTEAFF	TGTACCAGCAGTTTAGTAGGGGGAGAGAACACTGAAGCTTTCTTT
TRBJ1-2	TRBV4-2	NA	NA	CASGQGQGPNNYGYSF	TGTGCCAGCGGCCAAGGGCAGGGACCTAACAACTATGGCTACTCCTTC
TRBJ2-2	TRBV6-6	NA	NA	CASLGSSELTGELFF	TGTGCCAGCCTCGGGTCCAGTGAGTTAACCGGGGAGCTGTTTTTT
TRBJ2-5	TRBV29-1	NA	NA	CSVYSGFQETQYF	TGCAGCGTGTATTCTGGATTTCAAGAGACCCAGTACTTC
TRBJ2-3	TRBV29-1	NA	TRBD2	CIVEGAGGADTQYF	TGCATCGTTGAAGGGGCCGGGGGGGCAGATACGCAGTATTTT
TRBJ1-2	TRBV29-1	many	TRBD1	CSVRTGDYGYTF	TGCAGCGTGCGCACAGGGGACTATGGCTACACCTTC
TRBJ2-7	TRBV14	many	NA	CASSQVYLGEQYF	TGTGCCAGCAGCCAAGTATACCTAGGCGAGCAGTACTTC
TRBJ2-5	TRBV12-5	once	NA	CASGTSGNPGETQYF	TGTGCTAGTGGTACCTCGGGCAACCCGGGGGAAACCCAGTATTTC
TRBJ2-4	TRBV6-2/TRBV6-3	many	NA	CASRGYGSGTSKNIQYF	TGTGCCAGCAGGGGTTACGGGTCGGGGACTTCCAAAAACATTCAGTACTTC
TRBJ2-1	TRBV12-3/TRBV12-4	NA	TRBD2	CANSLGTSGTNEQFF	TGTGCCAACAGTTTGGGGACTAGCGGGACCAATGAGCAGTTCTTC
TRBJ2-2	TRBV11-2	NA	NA	CASSTRQGGTGGLFF	TGTGCCAGCAGCACCCGACAGGGAGGGACCGGGGGGCTGTTTTTT
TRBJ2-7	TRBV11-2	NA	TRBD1	CASSTGTGGSYVQYF	TGTGCCAGCAGCACTGGGACAGGGGGCTCCTACGTACAGTACTTC
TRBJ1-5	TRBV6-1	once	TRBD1	CTTGGQGGLSYQPQHF	TGTACTACCGGGGGGCAGGGGGGATTGAGCTATCAGCCCCAGCATTTT
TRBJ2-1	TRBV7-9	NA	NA	CASSFSASYNEQFF	TGTGCCAGCAGCTTCTCGGCTAGCTACAATGAGCAGTTCTTC
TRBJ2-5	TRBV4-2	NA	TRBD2	CPSSPAGLAGQETQYF	TGTCCCAGCAGCCCCGCGGGACTAGCGGGACAAGAGACCCAGTACTTC
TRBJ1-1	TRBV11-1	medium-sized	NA	CASSLGRGQNEAFF	TGTGCCAGCAGCTTAGGACGAGGACAGAACGAAGCTTTCTTT
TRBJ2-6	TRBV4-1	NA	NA	CASNQDRRGTGANILTF	TGCGCCAGCAACCAAGATCGTAGAGGGACTGGGGCCAACATCCTGACTTTC
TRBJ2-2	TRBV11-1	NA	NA	CVNSARPFLVNTGELFF	TGTGTCAACAGCGCCCGGCCATTCCTAGTTAACACAGGGGAGCTGTTTTTT
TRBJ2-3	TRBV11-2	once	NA	CASGLGDWPKDTQYF	TGTGCCAGCGGCTTAGGGGACTGGCCGAAGGATACGCAGTATTTT